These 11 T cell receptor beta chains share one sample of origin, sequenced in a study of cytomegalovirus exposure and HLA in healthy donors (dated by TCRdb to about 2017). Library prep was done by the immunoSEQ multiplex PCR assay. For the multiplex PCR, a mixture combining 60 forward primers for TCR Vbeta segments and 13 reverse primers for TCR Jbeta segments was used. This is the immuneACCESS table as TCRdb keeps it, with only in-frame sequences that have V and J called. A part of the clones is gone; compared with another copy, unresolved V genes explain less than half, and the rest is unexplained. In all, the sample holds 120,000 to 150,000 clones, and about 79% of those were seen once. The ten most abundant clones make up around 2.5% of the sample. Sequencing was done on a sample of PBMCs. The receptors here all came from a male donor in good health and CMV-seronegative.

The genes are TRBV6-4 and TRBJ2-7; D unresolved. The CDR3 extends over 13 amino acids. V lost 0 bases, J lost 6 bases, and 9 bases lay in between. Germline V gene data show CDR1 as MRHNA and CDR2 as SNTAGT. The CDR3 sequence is CASSDSSSGEQYF. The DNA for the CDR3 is TGTGCCAGCAGTGACTCGTCGAGTGGCGAGCAGTACTTC.

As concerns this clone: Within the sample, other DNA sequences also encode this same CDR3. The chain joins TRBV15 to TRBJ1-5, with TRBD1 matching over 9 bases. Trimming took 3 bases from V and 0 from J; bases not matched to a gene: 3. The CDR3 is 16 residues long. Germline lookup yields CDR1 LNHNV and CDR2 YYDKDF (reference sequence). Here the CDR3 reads CATSRGDRASNQPQHF. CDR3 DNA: TGTGCCACCAGCAGGGGGGACAGGGCTAGCAATCAGCCCCAGCATTTT.

This CDR3 is CSVAIGSGTTTYTDTQYF. DNA for the CDR3: TGCAGCGTTGCTATAGGCAGCGGGACGACGACGTACACAGATACGCAGTATTTT. The V gene is TRBV29-1, the J gene TRBJ2-3, with 7 bases lining up with TRBD2. This CDR3 is 18 amino acids long. Germline CDR1 SQVTM, CDR2 ANQGSEA. J gave up 2 bases and V 4 bases, and 18 bases lay outside the gene matches.

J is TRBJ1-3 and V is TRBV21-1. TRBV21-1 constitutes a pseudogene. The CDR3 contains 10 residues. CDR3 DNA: TGTGCCAGCAGGTTTCTCACCATATATTTT. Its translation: CASRFLTIYF.

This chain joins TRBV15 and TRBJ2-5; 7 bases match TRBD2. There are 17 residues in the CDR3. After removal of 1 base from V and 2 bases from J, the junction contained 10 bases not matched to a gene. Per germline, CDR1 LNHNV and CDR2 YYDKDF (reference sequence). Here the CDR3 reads CATSRGSEGREQETQYF. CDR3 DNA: TGTGCCACCAGCAGAGGCTCAGAGGGGCGGGAGCAAGAGACCCAGTACTTC. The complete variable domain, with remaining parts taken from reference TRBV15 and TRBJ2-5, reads DAMVIQNPRYQVTQFGKPVTLSCSQTLNHNVMYWYQQKSSQAPKLLFHYYDKDFNNEADTPDNFQSRRPNTSFCFLDIRSPGLGDTAMYLCATSRGSEGREQETQYFGPGTRLLVL.

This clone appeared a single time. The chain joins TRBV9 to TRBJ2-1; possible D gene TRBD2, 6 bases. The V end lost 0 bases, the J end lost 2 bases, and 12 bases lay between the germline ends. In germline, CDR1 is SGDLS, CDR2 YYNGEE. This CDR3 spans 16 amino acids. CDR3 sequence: CASSVDGTAPYNEQFF. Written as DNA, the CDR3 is TGTGCCAGCAGCGTAGATGGGACTGCCCCCTACAATGAGCAGTTCTTC.

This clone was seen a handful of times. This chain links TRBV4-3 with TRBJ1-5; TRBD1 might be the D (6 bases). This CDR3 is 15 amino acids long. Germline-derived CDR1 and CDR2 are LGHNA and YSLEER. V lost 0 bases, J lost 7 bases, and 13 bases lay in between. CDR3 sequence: CASSQESRGNQPQHF. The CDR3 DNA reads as TGCGCCAGCAGCCAAGAAAGCAGGGGAAACCAGCCCCAGCATTTT.

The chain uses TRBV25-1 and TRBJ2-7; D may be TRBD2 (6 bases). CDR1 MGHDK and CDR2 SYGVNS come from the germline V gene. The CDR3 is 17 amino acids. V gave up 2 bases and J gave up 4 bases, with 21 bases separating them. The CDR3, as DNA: TGTGCCAGCAGTGAAACCGGGAGCTGGATCGAGGGGTACGAGCAGTACTTC. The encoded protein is CASSETGSWIEGYEQYF.

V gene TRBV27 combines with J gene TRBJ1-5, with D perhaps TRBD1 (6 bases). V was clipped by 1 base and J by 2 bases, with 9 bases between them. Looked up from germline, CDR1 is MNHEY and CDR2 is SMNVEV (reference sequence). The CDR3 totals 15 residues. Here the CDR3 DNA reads TGTGCCAGCAGTTTATACAGGGCGGGCAATCAGCCCCAGCATTTT. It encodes CASSLYRAGNQPQHF.

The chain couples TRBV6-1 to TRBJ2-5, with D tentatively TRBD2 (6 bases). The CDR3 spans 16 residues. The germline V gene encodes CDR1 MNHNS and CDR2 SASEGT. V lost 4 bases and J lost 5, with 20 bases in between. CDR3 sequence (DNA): TGTGCCAGCAGTGCACGTAGGACTATTGGGCCGGAGACCCAGTACTTC. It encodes CASSARRTIGPETQYF.

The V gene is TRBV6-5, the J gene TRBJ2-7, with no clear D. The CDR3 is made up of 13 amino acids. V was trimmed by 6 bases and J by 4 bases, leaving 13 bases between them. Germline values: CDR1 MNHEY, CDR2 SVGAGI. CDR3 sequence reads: CASSPLIRYEQYF. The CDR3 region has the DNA TGTGCCAGCAGCCCACTGATCCGTTACGAGCAGTACTTC.